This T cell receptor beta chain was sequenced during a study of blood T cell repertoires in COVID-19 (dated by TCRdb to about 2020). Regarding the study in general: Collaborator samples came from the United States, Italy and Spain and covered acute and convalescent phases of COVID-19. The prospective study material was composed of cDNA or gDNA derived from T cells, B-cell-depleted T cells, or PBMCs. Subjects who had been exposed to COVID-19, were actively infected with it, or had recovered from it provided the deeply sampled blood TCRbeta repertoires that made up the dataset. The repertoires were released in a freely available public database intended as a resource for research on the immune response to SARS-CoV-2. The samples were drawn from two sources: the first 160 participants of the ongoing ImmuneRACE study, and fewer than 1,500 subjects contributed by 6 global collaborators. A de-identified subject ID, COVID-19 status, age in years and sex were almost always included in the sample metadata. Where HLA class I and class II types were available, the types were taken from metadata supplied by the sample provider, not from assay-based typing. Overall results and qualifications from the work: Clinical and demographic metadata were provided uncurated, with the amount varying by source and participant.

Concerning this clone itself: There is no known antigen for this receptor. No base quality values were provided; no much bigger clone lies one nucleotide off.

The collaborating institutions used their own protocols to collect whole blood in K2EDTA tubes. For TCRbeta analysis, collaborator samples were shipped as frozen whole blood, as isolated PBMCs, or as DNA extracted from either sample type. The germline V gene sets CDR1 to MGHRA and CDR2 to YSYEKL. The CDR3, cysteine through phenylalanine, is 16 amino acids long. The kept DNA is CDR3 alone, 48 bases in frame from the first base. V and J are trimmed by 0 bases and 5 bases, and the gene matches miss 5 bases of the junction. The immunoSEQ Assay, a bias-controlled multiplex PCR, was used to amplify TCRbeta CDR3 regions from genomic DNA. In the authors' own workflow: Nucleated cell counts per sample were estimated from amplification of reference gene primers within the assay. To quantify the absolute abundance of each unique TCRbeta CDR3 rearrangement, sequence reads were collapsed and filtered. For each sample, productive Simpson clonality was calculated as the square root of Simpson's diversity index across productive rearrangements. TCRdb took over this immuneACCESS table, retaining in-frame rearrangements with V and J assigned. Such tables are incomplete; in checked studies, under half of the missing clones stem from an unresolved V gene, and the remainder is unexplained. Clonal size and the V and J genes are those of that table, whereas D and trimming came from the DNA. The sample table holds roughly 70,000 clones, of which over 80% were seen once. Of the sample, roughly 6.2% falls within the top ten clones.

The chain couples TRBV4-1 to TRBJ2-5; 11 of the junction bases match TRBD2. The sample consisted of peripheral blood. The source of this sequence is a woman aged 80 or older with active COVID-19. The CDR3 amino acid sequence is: CASSQEGLAGGETQYF. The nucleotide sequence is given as TGCGCCAGCAGCCAAGAAGGTCTAGCGGGAGGTGAGACCCAGTACTTC.